The 9 T cell receptor beta chains below come from one sample, sequenced in a study of blood T cell repertoires in COVID-19 (dated by TCRdb to about 2020). Library preparation was by the immunoSEQ multiplex PCR assay. This is the immuneACCESS table as TCRdb keeps it, with only in-frame sequences that have V and J called. A part of the clones is gone; compared with another copy, unresolved V genes explain less than half, and the rest is unexplained. In this sample the table shows about 81,000 clones, 89% of which occur a single time. The ten largest clones take up around 5% of the sample. The sequencing sample was made of peripheral blood. Every receptor here comes from a woman of 80 years or more with active COVID-19.

The chain employs TRBV27 and TRBJ2-7; the match to TRBD2 covers 13 bases. J lost 6 bases, V lost 1 base, and 6 bases had no gene match. Germline V CDR1 and CDR2: MNHEY, SMNVEV (reference sequence). The CDR3 is made up of 16 amino acids. The CDR3 DNA sequence: TGTGCCAGCAGTTTATTACTAGCGGGAGGGCCGAGCGAGCAGTACTTC. Translation: CASSLLLAGGPSEQYF.

The chain employs TRBV11-2 and TRBJ1-2; D may be TRBD1 (6 bases). Germline lookup yields CDR1 SGHAT and CDR2 FQNNGV. The germline V and J ends were trimmed by 1 base and 5 bases, with 14 bases remaining between them. This CDR3 is 15 amino acids long. The CDR3 loop is CASSLGPRGSYGYTF. The CDR3 DNA sequence: TGTGCCAGCAGCTTAGGCCCCAGGGGCTCTTATGGCTACACCTTC.

This clone was recorded once. The chain recombines TRBV18 with TRBJ2-3; D is possibly TRBD1 (5 bases). The V gene lost 0 bases and the J gene lost 4 bases, with 11 bases spanning the gap. The germline V gene encodes CDR1 KGHSH and CDR2 LQKENI. This CDR3 has 15 residues. The CDR3 DNA reads as TGTGCCAGCTCACCACCAAGCAGGGATGCAGATACGCAGTATTTT. This sequence encodes CASSPPSRDADTQYF.

The rearrangement uses TRBV7-2 and TRBJ2-7, with 13 bases fitting TRBD2. Trimming cost V 7 bases and J 4 bases; bases outside gene matches: 4. Germline CDR1 reads SGHTA; CDR2 reads FQGNSA. This CDR3 is 14 amino acids long. Here the CDR3 DNA reads TGTGCCAGCAAGTTACTAGCGGGAGGGTACGAGCAGTACTTC. Translation gives CASKLLAGGYEQYF. The full variable domain, completed using reference TRBV7-2 and TRBJ2-7, is GAGVSQSPSNKVTEKGKDVELRCDPISGHTALYWYRQSLGQGLEFLIYFQGNSAPDKSGLPSDRFSAERTGGSVSTLTIQRTQQEDSAVYLCASKLLAGGYEQYFGPGTRLTVT.

The CDR3 DNA sequence: TGTGCTAGTGGTCTGGGACTAGCGGGAGCGGGAGAGACCCAGTACTTC. It codes for CASGLGLAGAGETQYF. The chain links TRBV12-5 to TRBJ2-5; 14 bases are a match to TRBD2. Trimming took 5 bases from V and 4 from J; bases not matched to a gene: 6. The CDR3 is 16 residues long. Germline V gene lookup returns CDR1 LGHNT and CDR2 FRNRAP.

The gene calls are TRBV6-6 and TRBJ1-1; the D gene is possibly TRBD1 (6 bases). V was pared by 0 bases and J by 5 bases, with 10 bases between. The CDR3 sequence is 14 residues long. Germline V gene lookup returns CDR1 MNHNY and CDR2 SVGAGI (reference sequence). The CDR3 is CASSYSTGRTEAFF. The CDR3 region has the DNA TGTGCCAGCAGTTACTCTACAGGGCGGACTGAAGCTTTCTTT.

This chain joins TRBV7-2 and TRBJ1-5; D remains ambiguous. This CDR3 region has 16 residues. V lost 0 bases and J 0 bases, leaving 9 bases between the germline ends. Germline values: CDR1 SGHTA, CDR2 FQGNSA. For the CDR3, the DNA is TGTGCCAGCAGCTTAGCGCGAGGGCTTAGCAATCAGCCCCAGCATTTT. The encoded protein is CASSLARGLSNQPQHF. Full variable domain (rest looked up from reference TRBV7-2 and TRBJ1-5): GAGVSQSPSNKVTEKGKDVELRCDPISGHTALYWYRQSLGQGLEFLIYFQGNSAPDKSGLPSDRFSAERTGGSVSTLTIQRTQQEDSAVYLCASSLARGLSNQPQHFGDGTRLSIL.

In this sample, this clone turned up a few times. This CDR3 is CATSDSDSATEAFF. The CDR3 nucleotides are TGTGCCACCAGTGACTCGGACAGCGCAACTGAAGCTTTCTTT. V and J are TRBV24-1 and TRBJ1-1; D is perhaps TRBD1 (6 bases). Per germline, CDR1 KGHDR and CDR2 SFDVKD. The CDR3 runs 14 residues. V lost 4 bases and J lost 5, with 13 bases in between.

This sequence joins TRBV28 and TRBJ2-4; TRBD2 is a possible D gene (6 bases). The CDR3 is made up of 13 amino acids. Germline CDR1 and CDR2: MDHEN and SYDVKM. Trimming took 8 bases from V and 5 from J, leaving 13 bases between them. The CDR3 sequence is CASLRDFQNIQYF. In nucleotides, the CDR3 is TGTGCCAGCCTCCGGGACTTCCAAAACATTCAGTACTTC.